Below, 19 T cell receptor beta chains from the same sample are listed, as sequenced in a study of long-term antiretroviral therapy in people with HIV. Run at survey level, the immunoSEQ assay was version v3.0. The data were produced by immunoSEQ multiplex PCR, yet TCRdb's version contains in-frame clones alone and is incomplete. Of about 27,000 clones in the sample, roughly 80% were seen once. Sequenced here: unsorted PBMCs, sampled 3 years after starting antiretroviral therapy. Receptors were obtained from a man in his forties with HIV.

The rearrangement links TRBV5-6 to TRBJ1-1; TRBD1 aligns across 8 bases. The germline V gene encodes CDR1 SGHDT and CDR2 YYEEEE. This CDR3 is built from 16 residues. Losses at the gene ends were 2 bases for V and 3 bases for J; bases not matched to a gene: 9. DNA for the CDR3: TGTGCCAGCAGCTTAACAACAGGGGGTCGGGACACTGAAGCTTTCTTT. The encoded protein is CASSLTTGGRDTEAFF.

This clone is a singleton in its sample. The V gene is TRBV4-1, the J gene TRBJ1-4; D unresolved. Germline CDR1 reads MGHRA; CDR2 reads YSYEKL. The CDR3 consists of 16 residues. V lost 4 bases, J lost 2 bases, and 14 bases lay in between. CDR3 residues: CASSPKERVTNEKLFF. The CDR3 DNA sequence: TGCGCCAGCAGCCCCAAGGAGAGGGTTACTAATGAAAAACTGTTTTTT.

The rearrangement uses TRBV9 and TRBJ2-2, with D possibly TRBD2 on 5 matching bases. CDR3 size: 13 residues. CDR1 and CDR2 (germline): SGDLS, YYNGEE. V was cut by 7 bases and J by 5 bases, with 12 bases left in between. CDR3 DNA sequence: TGTGCCAGCCGGCTAGCTGCTACCGGGGAGCTGTTTTTT. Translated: CASRLAATGELFF.

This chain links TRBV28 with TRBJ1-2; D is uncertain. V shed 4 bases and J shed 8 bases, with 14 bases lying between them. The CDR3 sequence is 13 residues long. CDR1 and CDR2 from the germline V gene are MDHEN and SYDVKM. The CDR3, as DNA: TGTGCCAGCAGTTCCGTCTCTACGACAGGCTACACCTTC. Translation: CASSSVSTTGYTF.

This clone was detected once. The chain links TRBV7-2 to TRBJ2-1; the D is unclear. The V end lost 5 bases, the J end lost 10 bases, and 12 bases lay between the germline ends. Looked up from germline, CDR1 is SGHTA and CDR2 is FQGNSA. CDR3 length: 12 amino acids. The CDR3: CASSPNSGEQFF. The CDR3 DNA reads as TGTGCCAGCAGCCCTAATTCCGGAGAGCAGTTCTTC.

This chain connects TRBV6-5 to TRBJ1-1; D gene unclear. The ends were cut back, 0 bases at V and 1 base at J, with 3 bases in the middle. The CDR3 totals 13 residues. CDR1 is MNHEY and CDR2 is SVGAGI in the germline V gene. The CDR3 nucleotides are TGTGCCAGCAGTTACTCCAGGAACACTGAAGCTTTCTTT. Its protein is CASSYSRNTEAFF.

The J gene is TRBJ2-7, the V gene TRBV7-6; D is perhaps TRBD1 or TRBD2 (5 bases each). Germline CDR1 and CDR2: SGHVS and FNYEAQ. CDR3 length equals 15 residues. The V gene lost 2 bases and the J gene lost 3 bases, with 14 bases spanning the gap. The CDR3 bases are TGTGCCAGCAGCTTAATGGCAGGGAGTCTCTACGAGCAGTACTTC. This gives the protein CASSLMAGSLYEQYF.

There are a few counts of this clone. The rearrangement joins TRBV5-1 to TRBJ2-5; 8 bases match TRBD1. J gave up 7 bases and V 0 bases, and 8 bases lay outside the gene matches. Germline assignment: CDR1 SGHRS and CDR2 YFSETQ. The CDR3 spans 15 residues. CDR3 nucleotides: TGCGCCAGCAGCTTGGAGGCAGGGGGCGCGGTGACCCAGTACTTC. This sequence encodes CASSLEAGGAVTQYF.

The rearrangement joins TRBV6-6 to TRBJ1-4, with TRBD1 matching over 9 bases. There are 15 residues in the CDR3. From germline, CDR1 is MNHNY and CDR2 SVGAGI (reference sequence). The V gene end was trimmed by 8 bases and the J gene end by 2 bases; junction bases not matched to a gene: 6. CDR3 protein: CASGQGRPTNEKLFF. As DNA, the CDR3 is TGTGCCAGCGGACAGGGGCGACCGACTAATGAAAAACTGTTTTTT.

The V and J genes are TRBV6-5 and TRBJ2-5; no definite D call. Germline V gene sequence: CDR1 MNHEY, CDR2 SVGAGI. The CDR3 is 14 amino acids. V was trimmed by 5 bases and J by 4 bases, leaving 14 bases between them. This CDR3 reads CASSPPGGPETQYF. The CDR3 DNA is TGTGCCAGCAGTCCGCCGGGCGGCCCAGAGACCCAGTACTTC.

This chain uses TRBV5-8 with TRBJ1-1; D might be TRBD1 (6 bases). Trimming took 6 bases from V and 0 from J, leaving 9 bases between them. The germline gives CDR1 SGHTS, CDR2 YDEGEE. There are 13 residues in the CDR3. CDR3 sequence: CASNGQLNTEAFF. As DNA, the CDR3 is TGTGCCAGCAACGGACAGTTGAACACTGAAGCTTTCTTT.

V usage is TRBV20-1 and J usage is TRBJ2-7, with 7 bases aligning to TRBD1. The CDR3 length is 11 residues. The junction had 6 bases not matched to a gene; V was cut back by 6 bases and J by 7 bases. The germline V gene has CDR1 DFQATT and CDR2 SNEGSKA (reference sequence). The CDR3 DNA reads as TGCAGTGCCGAATCAGGGGGAGAGCAGTACTTC. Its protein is CSAESGGEQYF.

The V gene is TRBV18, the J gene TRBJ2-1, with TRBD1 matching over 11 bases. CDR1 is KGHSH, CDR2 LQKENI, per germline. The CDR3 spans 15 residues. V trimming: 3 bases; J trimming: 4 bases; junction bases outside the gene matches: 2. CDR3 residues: CASSPGQGGYNEQFF. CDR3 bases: TGTGCCAGCTCACCGGGACAGGGGGGATACAATGAGCAGTTCTTC.

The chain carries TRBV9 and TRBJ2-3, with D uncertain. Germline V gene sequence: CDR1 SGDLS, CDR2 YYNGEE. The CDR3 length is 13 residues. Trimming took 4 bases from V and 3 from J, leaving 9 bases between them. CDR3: CASSPRATDTQYF. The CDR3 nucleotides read TGTGCCAGCAGCCCCCGGGCAACAGATACGCAGTATTTT.

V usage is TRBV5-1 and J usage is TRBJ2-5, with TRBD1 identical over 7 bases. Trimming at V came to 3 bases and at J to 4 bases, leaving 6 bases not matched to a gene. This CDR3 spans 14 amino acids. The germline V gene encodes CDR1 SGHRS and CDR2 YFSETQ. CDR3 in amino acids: CASSSMSGGETQYF. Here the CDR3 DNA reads TGCGCCAGCAGCTCAATGTCAGGGGGAGAGACCCAGTACTTC.

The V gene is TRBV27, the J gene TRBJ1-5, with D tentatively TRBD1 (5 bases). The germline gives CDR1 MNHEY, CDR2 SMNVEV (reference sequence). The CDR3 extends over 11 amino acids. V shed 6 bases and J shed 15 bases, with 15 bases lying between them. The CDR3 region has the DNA TGTGCCAGCAGCCGAGGCGAGGGGCTGCATTTT. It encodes CASSRGEGLHF.

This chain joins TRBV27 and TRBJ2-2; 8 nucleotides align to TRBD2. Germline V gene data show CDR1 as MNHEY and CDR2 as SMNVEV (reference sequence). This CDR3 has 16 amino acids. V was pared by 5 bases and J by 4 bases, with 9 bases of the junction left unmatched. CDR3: CASSGYSGVGTGELFF. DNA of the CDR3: TGTGCCAGCAGTGGCTATAGCGGGGTCGGCACCGGGGAGCTGTTTTTT.

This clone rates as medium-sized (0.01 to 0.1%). CDR3 DNA: TGTGCCAGTAGTATGTGGAGCGGTGACACAGATACGCAGTATTTT. Protein sequence: CASSMWSGDTDTQYF. The chain uses TRBV19 and TRBJ2-3; D perhaps matches TRBD2 (5 bases). The CDR3 extends over 15 amino acids. Germline V CDR1 and CDR2: LNHDA, SQIVND (reference sequence). Trimming took 3 bases from V and 2 from J, leaving 12 bases between them.

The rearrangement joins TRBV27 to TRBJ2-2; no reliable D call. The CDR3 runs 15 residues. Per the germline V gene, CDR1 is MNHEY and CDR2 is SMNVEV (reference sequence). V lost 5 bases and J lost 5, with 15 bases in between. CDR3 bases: TGTGCCAGCAGTGCTCAGATTGATAAGACCGGGGAGCTGTTTTTT. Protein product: CASSAQIDKTGELFF.